Listed here are 28 T cell receptor beta chains from one sample, sequenced in a study of T cell responses to AZD1222 COVID-19 vaccine. Sequencing used immunoSEQ multiplex PCR; TCRdb keeps in-frame clones, though not all of them. Of 90,000 to 120,000 clones listed, around 84% are singletons. Specimen: peripheral blood, collected on day 0 of AZD1222 vaccination. The source is an adult in good health.

This chain connects TRBV7-6 to TRBJ1-6; D is perhaps TRBD1 (5 bases). V lost 6 bases and J lost 8, with 11 bases in between. CDR1 is SGHVS, CDR2 FNYEAQ, per germline. This CDR3 is 13 amino acids long. CDR3 in DNA: TGTGCCAGCAGTCAAATCAGGGATTCACCCCTCCACTTT. Translation: CASSQIRDSPLHF. The full variable domain, with the rest looked up from reference TRBV7-6 and TRBJ1-6, is GAGVSQSPRYKVTKRGQDVALRCDPISGHVSLYWYRQALGQGPEFLTYFNYEAQQDKSGLPNDRFSAERPEGSISTLTIQRTEQRDSAMYRCASSQIRDSPLHFGNGTRLTVT.

J is TRBJ2-2 and V is TRBV5-4; 15 bases are shared with TRBD2. From germline, CDR1 is SGHNT and CDR2 YYREEE (reference sequence). V was clipped by 2 bases and J by 5 bases; unmatched bases: 4. This CDR3 region has 17 residues. CDR3 region: CASSLSGLAGGTGELFF. CDR3 nucleotide sequence: TGTGCCAGCAGCTTATCGGGACTAGCGGGGGGTACCGGGGAGCTGTTTTTT.

This clone was seen a single time. DNA for the CDR3: TGTGCCAGCAGCCAATCCTCAGGGAAACTGTTTTTT. The encoded protein is CASSQSSGKLFF. The chain is built from TRBV7-2 and TRBJ1-4; possibly TRBD1 for D (5 bases). V was pared by 5 bases and J by 11 bases, with 12 bases between. CDR1 is SGHTA and CDR2 is FQGNSA in the germline V gene. The CDR3 consists of 12 residues.

There are a few counts of this clone. The chain uses TRBV10-3 and TRBJ1-4; TRBD1 agrees at 7 bases. Per germline, CDR1 ENHRY and CDR2 SYGVKD. J was trimmed by 4 bases and V by 10 bases; bases with no gene match: 6. The CDR3 length is 13 residues. The CDR3 protein is CATRDRINEKLFF. The CDR3 nucleotides read TGTGCCACGAGGGACAGAATTAATGAAAAACTGTTTTTT.

The gene calls are TRBV3-1 (or the pseudogene TRBV3-2) and TRBJ2-7; D unresolved. CDR3 length: 12 residues. Germline V gene data show CDR1 as LGHDT and CDR2 as YNNKEL (reference sequence). Trimming took 3 bases from V and 2 from J, leaving 5 bases between them. The CDR3 DNA follows: TGTGCCAGCAGCCACACGGCCTACGAGCAGTACTTC. This sequence encodes CASSHTAYEQYF.

The rearrangement links TRBV5-1 to TRBJ2-7, with a possible D match to TRBD1 (6 bases). V was cut by 2 bases and J by 6 bases, with 15 bases left in between. Germline CDR1 and CDR2: SGHRS and YFSETQ. The CDR3 runs 14 residues. The CDR3 here is CASSLTGLGFEQYF. The DNA for the CDR3 is TGCGCCAGCAGCTTAACAGGGTTAGGGTTCGAGCAGTACTTC.

The V call is TRBV9, the J call TRBJ1-2, with no clear D. V lost 2 bases to trimming and J lost 4 bases, with 24 bases between them. Germline CDR1 SGDLS, CDR2 YYNGEE. The CDR3 sequence is 18 residues long. CDR3 sequence reads: CASSVFVSGPGEGYGYTF. CDR3 DNA sequence: TGTGCCAGCAGCGTTTTTGTGAGCGGGCCCGGGGAGGGCTATGGCTACACCTTC.

V gene TRBV10-2 combines with J gene TRBJ1-2, with D perhaps TRBD1 (6 bases). V lost 5 bases and J 2 bases, leaving 30 bases between the germline ends. Germline CDR1 reads WSHSY; CDR2 reads SAAADI. The CDR3 covers 20 residues. The CDR3 sequence is CASSPRGRGISLGPNYGYTF. The CDR3 DNA reads TGCGCCAGCAGTCCGCGGGGGAGGGGGATATCCCTAGGCCCAAACTATGGCTACACCTTC.

The chain joins TRBV29-1 to TRBJ1-2; 8 nucleotides align to TRBD1. J gave up 3 bases and V 7 bases, and 7 bases lay outside the gene matches. In germline, CDR1 is SQVTM, CDR2 ANQGSEA. The CDR3 runs 13 residues. CDR3 nucleotide sequence: TGCAGCGGTCGACAGGGGTCGGACTATGGCTACACCTTC. It encodes CSGRQGSDYGYTF.

J is TRBJ1-4 and V is TRBV7-2, with 9 bases that match TRBD1. The CDR3 has 17 residues. The V segment lost 0 bases and the J segment 7 bases; nucleotides outside the gene matches: 9. Germline CDR1 and CDR2: SGHTA and FQGNSA. This CDR3 is CASSLAPGTGRVEKLFF. The CDR3 DNA reads as TGTGCCAGCAGCTTAGCCCCCGGGACAGGGAGGGTTGAAAAACTGTTTTTT.

V and J are TRBV5-4 and TRBJ1-6, with no clear D. The CDR3 runs 13 residues. The V end was cut by 8 bases, the J end by 6 bases, with 12 bases between. Germline assignment: CDR1 SGHNT and CDR2 YYREEE (reference sequence). The CDR3 spells CASAFQANSPLHF. CDR3 nucleotide sequence: TGTGCCAGTGCATTTCAGGCTAATTCACCCCTCCACTTT. Full variable domain (remainder filled in from reference TRBV5-4 and TRBJ1-6): ETGVTQSPTHLIKTRGQQVTLRCSSQSGHNTVSWYQQALGQGPQFIFQYYREEENGRGNFPPRFSGLQFPNYSSELNVNALELDDSALYLCASAFQANSPLHFGNGTRLTVT.

This chain uses TRBV28 with TRBJ2-7; TRBD2 matches at 14 bases. The CDR3 spans 15 residues. The V and J ends lost 1 base and 11 bases, in that order; junction bases with no gene match: 7. Germline assignment: CDR1 MDHEN and CDR2 SYDVKM. CDR3 amino acids: CASSLLGLAGGKEYF. Written as DNA, the CDR3 is TGTGCCAGCAGTTTATTAGGACTAGCGGGAGGCAAGGAGTACTTC.

There are a few counts of this clone. The chain carries TRBV3-1 (or the pseudogene TRBV3-2) and TRBJ1-1; D is unresolved. The V gene lost 1 base and the J gene lost 5 bases, with 8 bases spanning the gap. Germline CDR1 and CDR2: LGHDT and YNNKEL (reference sequence). The CDR3 has 13 amino acids. In nucleotides, the CDR3 is TGTGCCAGCAGCCAAGTTTGGTGGACTGAAGCTTTCTTT. This sequence encodes CASSQVWWTEAFF.

The V and J genes are TRBV14 and TRBJ1-6; 10 nucleotides agree with TRBD1. V shed 3 bases and J 2 bases; nucleotides not matched to a gene: 4. Looked up from germline, CDR1 is SGHDN and CDR2 is FVKESK. The CDR3 contains 17 residues. DNA of the CDR3: TGTGCCAGCAGCCAGGACAGGGGGTACGCCTATAATTCACCCCTCCACTTT. It is translated as CASSQDRGYAYNSPLHF.

V is TRBV7-9 and J is TRBJ2-1; possibly TRBD1 for D (6 bases). Trimming stripped 3 bases from V and 7 bases from J, with 16 bases between. The length of the CDR3 is 15 residues. Germline V lookup: CDR1 SEHNR, CDR2 FQNEAQ (reference sequence). DNA for the CDR3: TGTGCCAGCAGCTTTTACAGGGAAGTAGGTAATGAGCAGTTCTTC. It codes for CASSFYREVGNEQFF.

The V gene is TRBV19, the J gene TRBJ1-1; D may be TRBD1 (6 bases). The germline CDR1 and CDR2 sequences are LNHDA and SQIVND (reference sequence). The germline V and J ends were trimmed by 1 base and 5 bases, with 14 bases remaining between them. The CDR3 sequence is 15 residues long. CDR3 in DNA: TGTGCCAGTAGTATAGGTGGGGGGCGGATTACTGAAGCTTTCTTT. Translating it yields CASSIGGGRITEAFF. Using reference TRBV19 and TRBJ1-1 for the parts outside the CDR3, the full variable domain is DGGITQSPKYLFRKEGQNVTLSCEQNLNHDAMYWYRQDPGQGLRLIYYSQIVNDFQKGDIAEGYSVSREKKESFPLTVTSAQKNPTAFYLCASSIGGGRITEAFFGQGTRLTVV.

This clone was picked up one time. The chain carries TRBV6-5 and TRBJ1-2; D is unclear. V shed 6 bases and J shed 5 bases, with 13 bases lying between them. The CDR3 is 13 residues long. Germline values: CDR1 MNHEY, CDR2 SVGAGI. The chain's CDR3 is CASREGGRYGYTF. The DNA of the CDR3 is TGTGCCAGCAGAGAGGGTGGAAGGTATGGCTACACCTTC.

V usage is TRBV7-2 and J usage is TRBJ2-7, with D unresolved. Between the trimmed V and J ends, which lost 5 bases and 4 bases, there was a span of 9 bases. CDR3 length: 12 residues. Germline CDR1 SGHTA, CDR2 FQGNSA. Here the CDR3 DNA reads TGTGCCAGCAGCCCGAATGGATACGAGCAGTACTTC. As protein: CASSPNGYEQYF.

The gene calls are TRBV5-4 and TRBJ2-7; 7 bases line up with TRBD2. V trimming: 0 bases; J trimming: 1 base; junction bases outside the gene matches: 7. Germline V CDR1 and CDR2: SGHNT, YYREEE (reference sequence). The CDR3 runs 16 residues. The CDR3 DNA is TGTGCCAGCAGCTTGGCACAAGCGGGAAATTCCTACGAGCAGTACTTC. Translating it yields CASSLAQAGNSYEQYF.

This clone was recorded once. The genes are TRBV28 and TRBJ2-2, with a possible D match to TRBD1 (5 bases). Looked up from germline, CDR1 is MDHEN and CDR2 is SYDVKM. Between the trimmed V and J ends, which lost 8 bases and 6 bases, there was a span of 10 bases. The length of the CDR3 is 12 residues. In DNA, the CDR3 is TGTGCCAGCCCAGGGAATTCCGGGGAGCTGTTTTTT. Its translation is CASPGNSGELFF.

V usage is TRBV11-3 and J usage is TRBJ2-2; 7 bases are shared with TRBD2. After removal of 4 bases from V and 6 bases from J, the junction contained 2 bases not matched to a gene. Germline V gives CDR1 SGHNT, CDR2 YENEEA. The CDR3 spans 13 residues. CDR3 sequence: CASSSSGSGELFF. The CDR3, as DNA: TGTGCCAGCAGCTCTAGCGGTTCCGGGGAGCTGTTTTTT.

CDR3 sequence: CASSPNGPSGNTIYF. In nucleotides, the CDR3 is TGTGCCAGCTCACCTAACGGACCCTCTGGAAACACCATATATTTT. The J gene is TRBJ1-3, the V gene TRBV18; D is ambiguous. V lost 3 bases to trimming and J lost 0 bases, with 9 bases between them. This CDR3 is 15 amino acids long. The germline V gene encodes CDR1 KGHSH and CDR2 LQKENI.

Note on this clone: The junction does not match germline at one end; this may be a read error. The chain recombines TRBV7-2 with TRBJ2-1; D might be TRBD2 (6 bases). Germline CDR1 SGHTA, CDR2 FQGNSA. The CDR3 covers 15 residues. CDR3 sequence (DNA): TGTGCCAGCAGACCAACCGGGAGCTCCTTCAATGAGCAGTTCTTC. It codes for CASRPTGSSFNEQFF.

J is TRBJ1-2 and V is TRBV15, with 7 bases aligning to TRBD1. This CDR3 is built from 13 residues. Trimming removed 6 bases from V and 1 base from J; junction bases left unmatched: 2. The germline V gene has CDR1 LNHNV and CDR2 YYDKDF (reference sequence). In DNA, the CDR3 is TGTGCCACCAGAGACAGGGATAACTATGGCTACACCTTC. Amino acids: CATRDRDNYGYTF.

In its sample, this clone was seen once. The rearrangement uses TRBV5-4 and TRBJ1-6; TRBD1 agrees at 9 bases. The trim removed 0 bases at V and 6 bases at J, leaving 4 bases unmatched. Germline V gives CDR1 SGHNT, CDR2 YYREEE (reference sequence). This CDR3 has 16 residues. The CDR3 protein is CASSLEQGAGNSPLHF. In nucleotides, the CDR3 is TGTGCCAGCAGCTTGGAACAGGGGGCGGGTAATTCACCCCTCCACTTT.

V usage is TRBV9 and J usage is TRBJ2-2; D uncertain. Trimming took off 3 bases at V and 2 bases at J, with 11 bases between the two ends. Germline V gene data show CDR1 as SGDLS and CDR2 as YYNGEE. CDR3 size: 15 residues. CDR3 loop: CASSAPGLNTGELFF. The DNA of the CDR3 is TGTGCCAGCAGCGCGCCGGGCCTAAACACCGGGGAGCTGTTTTTT.

J is TRBJ1-2 and V is TRBV12-3 or TRBV12-4; D remains unclear. The CDR3 contains 13 residues. V shed 3 bases and J shed 2 bases, with 7 bases lying between them. The CDR3 protein is CASSFTLNYGYTF. In nucleotides, the CDR3 is TGTGCCAGCAGTTTTACCCTGAACTATGGCTACACCTTC.

The chain has TRBV7-9 and TRBJ1-1, with D possibly matching TRBD1 (6 bases). From germline, CDR1 is SEHNR and CDR2 FQNEAQ (reference sequence). The V end lost 1 base, the J end lost 1 base, and 10 bases lay between the germline ends. The CDR3 runs to 15 residues. CDR3 amino acids: CASSLGGLGNTEAFF. Written as DNA, the CDR3 is TGTGCCAGCAGCTTAGGGGGGCTTGGGAACACTGAAGCTTTCTTT.